These T cell receptor beta chains were read from a single sample in a study of cytomegalovirus exposure and HLA in healthy donors. Profiling relied on immunoSEQ multiplex PCR, and the TCRdb table lists in-frame clones only, not all of them. The sample contains approximately 190,000 clones, roughly 74% of which appear only once. The sequencing input was PBMCs. These receptors all come from a woman aged 25 to 45 in good health and CMV-seropositive. CDR3s include the opening cysteine and the closing phenylalanine or tryptophan. The order of the fields is J gene, V gene, clone size, D gene, CDR3 protein, CDR3 DNA. D genes are given only for firm matches. Clone sizes are given selectively: once, few, many, or a class where the clone is expanded.

J: TRBJ2-2; V: TRBV27; size: .; D: TRBD1; CDR3: CASSGLDRANTGELFF; DNA: TGTGCCAGCAGTGGCCTCGACAGGGCGAACACCGGGGAGCTGTTTTTT
J: TRBJ2-1; V: TRBV5-1; size: once; D: TRBD2; CDR3: CASSLGLAGGQNEQFF; DNA: TGCGCCAGCAGCTTGGGACTAGCGGGGGGGCAGAATGAGCAGTTCTTC
J: TRBJ1-4; V: TRBV27; size: .; D: TRBD1; CDR3: CASSLAGTVNEKLFF; DNA: TGTGCCAGCAGTTTAGCCGGGACAGTGAATGAAAAACTGTTTTTT
J: TRBJ2-3; V: TRBV5-6; size: .; D: TRBD2; CDR3: CASSLLAGGTDTQYF; DNA: TGTGCCAGCAGCTTACTAGCGGGGGGGACAGATACGCAGTATTTT
J: TRBJ2-7; V: TRBV28; size: .; D: .; CDR3: CASRNRGLGEQYF; DNA: TGTGCCAGCAGAAATAGGGGTTTAGGGGAGCAGTACTTC
J: TRBJ1-3; V: TRBV19; size: .; D: .; CDR3: CASTVDSHRNTIYF; DNA: TGTGCCAGTACGGTGGACAGTCATCGAAACACCATATATTTT
J: TRBJ1-6; V: TRBV9; size: .; D: .; CDR3: CASSADSPLHF; DNA: TGTGCCAGCAGCGCGGATTCACCCCTCCACTTT
J: TRBJ2-7; V: TRBV7-9; size: .; D: .; CDR3: CASSFLNSYEQYF; DNA: TGTGCCAGCAGCTTCCTAAACTCCTACGAGCAGTACTTC
J: TRBJ1-3; V: TRBV10-1; size: .; D: .; CDR3: CASSESGYSGNTIYF; DNA: TGCGCCAGCAGTGAGTCGGGCTACTCTGGAAACACCATATATTTT
J: TRBJ1-2; V: TRBV2; size: .; D: TRBD1; CDR3: CASSETGTGYGYTF; DNA: TGTGCCAGCAGTGAGACGGGGACAGGGTATGGCTACACCTTC
J: TRBJ1-2; V: TRBV14; size: few; D: TRBD1; CDR3: CASSQDRPTGGDRRSTYGYTF; DNA: TGTGCCAGCAGCCAAGATCGTCCCACGGGCGGGGACAGGCGGAGCACCTATGGCTACACCTTC
J: TRBJ1-5; V: TRBV30; size: .; D: TRBD1; CDR3: CAFQGQGYSNQPQHF; DNA: TGTGCCTTCCAGGGACAGGGATATAGCAATCAGCCCCAGCATTTT
J: TRBJ1-2; V: TRBV19; size: .; D: .; CDR3: CASRTGTGYGYTF; DNA: TGTGCCAGTAGAACAGGCACCGGCTATGGCTACACCTTC
J: TRBJ2-2; V: TRBV19; size: .; D: TRBD1; CDR3: CASTDRAGGGELFF; DNA: TGTGCCAGCACAGACAGGGCGGGTGGCGGGGAGCTGTTTTTT
J: TRBJ2-2; V: TRBV9; size: .; D: .; CDR3: CASSVRRTDLNTGELFF; DNA: TGTGCCAGCAGCGTGAGGAGGACCGATTTGAACACCGGGGAGCTGTTTTTT
J: TRBJ1-2; V: TRBV11-3; size: .; D: .; CDR3: CASSLEGLWWGRDGYTF; DNA: TGTGCCAGCAGCTTGGAGGGCCTATGGTGGGGTAGAGATGGCTACACCTTC
J: TRBJ2-5; V: TRBV28; size: once; D: TRBD1; CDR3: CASSSDRVETQYF; DNA: TGTGCCAGCAGTTCAGACAGGGTAGAGACCCAGTACTTC
J: TRBJ1-4; V: TRBV11-2; size: .; D: .; CDR3: CASRRGLTNEKLFF; DNA: TGTGCCAGCAGGCGAGGGCTCACTAATGAAAAACTGTTTTTT
J: TRBJ2-7; V: TRBV4-2; size: .; D: .; CDR3: CASSPGISDYEQYF; DNA: TGTGCCAGCAGCCCAGGGATCTCCGACTACGAGCAGTACTTC
J: TRBJ1-6; V: TRBV6-6; size: .; D: .; CDR3: CASSPLGVLTLHF; DNA: TGTGCCAGCAGTCCCCTAGGAGTTTTGACCCTCCACTTT
J: TRBJ2-1; V: TRBV11-2; size: .; D: TRBD1; CDR3: CASSPGTVQFRSYNEQFF; DNA: TGTGCCAGCAGCCCCGGGACAGTTCAATTTCGTTCCTACAATGAGCAGTTCTTC
J: TRBJ1-3; V: TRBV2; size: .; D: .; CDR3: CASSRERGSGNTIYF; DNA: TGTGCCAGCAGCCGCGAGCGGGGTTCGGGAAACACCATATATTTT
J: TRBJ1-4; V: TRBV30; size: .; D: .; CDR3: CAWRGLVEKLFF; DNA: TGTGCCTGGAGGGGGCTGGTCGAAAAACTGTTTTTT